The rows below give T cell receptor beta chains drawn from one sample of a study of beta chain features in type 1 diabetes. Data came from immunoSEQ multiplex PCR; TCRdb stores just in-frame clones and leaves some out. The table shows hundreds of thousands of clones, with about 12% occurring only once. The specimen was naive CD4+ T cells from blood. The receptors were sampled from a woman aged 18-35 years with type 1 diabetes. Each CDR3 is given without its conserved first and last residue. The D gene is left open where the match is weak. Part of the rows lack a size; the others show once, few, many or a class for expanded clones.

abundance	j_gene	v_gene	d_gene	CDR3aa
few	TRBJ2-5	TRBV28	.	ASSSGHRETQY
few	TRBJ2-3	TRBV19	.	ASRKTQGSADTQY
.	TRBJ1-5	TRBV15	.	ATSREIGRTNSNQPQH
.	TRBJ1-1	TRBV29-1	.	SVTTSAVDTEAF
.	TRBJ1-2	TRBV4-1	.	ASSPGPLSYGYT
.	TRBJ2-5	TRBV6-6	.	ASSFPGTSGSETQY
few	TRBJ2-5	TRBV29-1	.	SVDSETQY
few	TRBJ2-1	TRBV5-4	TRBD2	ASSLSGGGNEQF
.	TRBJ2-5	TRBV10-3	TRBD1	ATGGRGETQY
.	TRBJ1-6	TRBV4-1	.	ASSQGIRVIWNSPLH
few	TRBJ2-2	TRBV5-4	TRBD2	ASTALAGGPRATGELF
few	TRBJ2-3	TRBV10-3	.	AIMERPTDTQY
few	TRBJ1-1	TRBV5-1	TRBD1	ASSATGQGNTEAF
.	TRBJ2-2	TRBV28	.	AADGTGELF
few	TRBJ2-7	TRBV7-9	.	ASSLKNSNEQY
.	.	TRBV29-1	.	SVEEDSHEQY
few	TRBJ2-7	TRBV7-9	.	ASSLATDVLREQY
few	TRBJ2-1	TRBV11-3	.	ASSTADSSYNEQF
.	TRBJ2-7	TRBV5-1	.	ASSSRDSSYEQY
.	TRBJ2-5	TRBV7-2	.	ASSTNRERETQY
few	TRBJ1-1	TRBV6-5	.	ASSNDRSAGF
few	TRBJ1-5	TRBV7-9	.	ASSLDRLSGQPQH
.	TRBJ2-1	TRBV30	TRBD2	AWLADWNEQF
few	TRBJ2-7	TRBV14	.	ASSQESQGLGEQY
.	TRBJ2-5	TRBV27	TRBD2	ASSAPGLAPGGETQY
few	TRBJ1-4	TRBV7-9	.	ASSSNYEKLF
.	TRBJ1-1	TRBV18	.	ASSPLLDTEAF
few	TRBJ2-1	TRBV30	TRBD2	AWKASGSHNEQF
few	TRBJ2-7	TRBV30	.	AWSGSGYEQY
few	TRBJ2-3	TRBV28	.	ASRLIDTQY
.	TRBJ2-4	TRBV15	.	ATSRGMGQAKNIQY